The TCR beta chain described here comes from a study of blood T cell repertoires in COVID-19. On the study more broadly: Donors in the United States, Italy and Spain gave samples during acute or convalescent COVID-19.

Clones were sequenced by immunoSEQ multiplex PCR, and TCRdb holds only the in-frame ones, with some missing. The table records about 110,000 clones, 72% of them present only once. Germline trimming cut 4 bases from V and 6 bases from J; bases unmatched to any gene: 9. CDR3 size: 15 residues. Germline assignment: CDR1 SGHRS and CDR2 YFSETQ. Sequenced input: peripheral blood. This sequence originates from a woman aged 55 to 70 with acute or convalescent COVID-19. J is TRBJ1-1 and V is TRBV5-1; TRBD1 agrees at 10 bases. The CDR3 spells CASSGTGDIGAEAFF. CDR3 coding DNA: TGCGCCAGCAGCGGGACAGGGGATATAGGCGCTGAAGCTTTCTTT. Based on the CDR3 plus reference TRBV5-1 and TRBJ1-1, the full variable domain is KAGVTQTPRYLIKTRGQQVTLSCSPISGHRSVSWYQQTPGQGLQFLFEYFSETQRNKGNFPGRFSGRQFSNSRSEMNVSTLELGDSALYLCASSGTGDIGAEAFFGQGTRLTVV.